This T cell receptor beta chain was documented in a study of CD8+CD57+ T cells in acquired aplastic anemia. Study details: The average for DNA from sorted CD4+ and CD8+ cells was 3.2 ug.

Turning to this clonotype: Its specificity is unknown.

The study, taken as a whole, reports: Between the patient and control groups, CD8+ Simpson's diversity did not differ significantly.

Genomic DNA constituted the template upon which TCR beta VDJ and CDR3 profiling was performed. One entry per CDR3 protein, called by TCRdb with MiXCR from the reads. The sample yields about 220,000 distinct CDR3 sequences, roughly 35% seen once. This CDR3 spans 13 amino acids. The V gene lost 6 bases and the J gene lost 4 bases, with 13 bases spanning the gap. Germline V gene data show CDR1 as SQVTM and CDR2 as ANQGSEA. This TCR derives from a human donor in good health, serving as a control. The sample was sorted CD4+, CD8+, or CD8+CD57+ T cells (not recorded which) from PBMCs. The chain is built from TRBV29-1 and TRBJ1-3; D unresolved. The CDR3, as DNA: TGCAGCGTGACATCCACACAAGGAAACACCATATATTTT. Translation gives CSVTSTQGNTIYF.